Below, 26 T cell receptor beta chains from the same sample are listed, as sequenced in a study of cytomegalovirus exposure and HLA in healthy donors. The method was immunoSEQ multiplex PCR; TCRdb's version includes in-frame clones alone and lacks a portion of them. The table records under 350,000 clones, 86% of them present only once. The sequencing input was PBMCs. The receptors shown here come from a young woman in good health and CMV-seronegative.

The rearrangement links TRBV14 to TRBJ1-2; tentatively, D is TRBD1 (6 bases). Trimming took 4 bases from V and 7 from J, leaving 19 bases between them. This CDR3 contains 15 residues. Germline V CDR1 and CDR2: SGHDN, FVKESK. This CDR3 is CASSLLTGGVVGYTF. In DNA, the CDR3 is TGTGCCAGCAGCCTACTGACAGGTGGAGTAGTTGGCTACACCTTC.

The chain uses TRBV30 and TRBJ1-4, with D maybe TRBD1 (6 bases). The CDR3 is 12 amino acids. Trimming removed 7 bases at V and 8 bases at J, with 14 bases between. Germline CDR1 and CDR2: GTSNPN and SVGIG (reference sequence). The CDR3: CAYGTLDEKLFF. The CDR3, as DNA: TGTGCCTATGGGACACTGGACGAAAAACTGTTTTTT.

The V and J genes are TRBV4-1 and TRBJ2-3; 8 bases map to TRBD2. The junction had 12 bases not matched to a gene; V was cut back by 3 bases and J by 4 bases. The CDR3 is 17 residues long. Germline lookup yields CDR1 MGHRA and CDR2 YSYEKL. The CDR3 sequence is CASSHPRGRGAPDTQYF. The CDR3 bases are TGCGCCAGCAGCCACCCCCGGGGGCGGGGGGCACCAGATACGCAGTATTTT.

For the CDR3, the DNA is TGTGCCAGCAGTGCCTGGACAGGGGGCGACGTTAATGGCTACACCTTC. This gives the protein CASSAWTGGDVNGYTF. The V and J genes are TRBV6-1 and TRBJ1-2; 11 bases are shared with TRBD1. The germline gives CDR1 MNHNS, CDR2 SASEGT. The CDR3 extends over 16 amino acids. The ends lost 4 bases at V and 6 bases at J; junction bases unmatched: 10.

This clone was observed a few times. The chain combines TRBV6-1 with TRBJ2-7; a weak D match, TRBD2 (6 bases). This CDR3 is 15 amino acids long. Germline V gene sequence: CDR1 MNHNS, CDR2 SASEGT. V lost 4 bases and J 2 bases, leaving 15 bases between the germline ends. The CDR3 sequence is CASSVLATDPYEQYF. As DNA, the CDR3 is TGTGCCAGCAGTGTCCTAGCGACAGACCCCTACGAGCAGTACTTC.

The chain carries TRBV5-1 and TRBJ1-2; TRBD1 aligns across 8 bases. This CDR3 comprises 15 residues. In germline, CDR1 is SGHRS, CDR2 YFSETQ. Trimming took 0 bases from V and 4 from J; bases not matched to a gene: 5. CDR3 DNA sequence: TGCGCCAGCAGCTTGGCGCCAGGGGGCCCCTATGGCTACACCTTC. This gives the protein CASSLAPGGPYGYTF.

The CDR3 loop is CASSHPPSGGRYPDTQYF. CDR3 nucleotides: TGCGCCAGCAGCCATCCGCCTAGCGGGGGGAGGTACCCAGATACGCAGTATTTT. The V and J genes are TRBV4-3 and TRBJ2-3, with 11 bases fitting TRBD2. V was clipped by 3 bases and J by 4 bases; unmatched bases: 12. Germline V gene sequence: CDR1 LGHNA, CDR2 YSLEER. This CDR3 region has 18 residues.

This chain joins TRBV5-1 and TRBJ2-3, with D maybe TRBD2 (5 bases). Germline V lookup: CDR1 SGHRS, CDR2 YFSETQ. The CDR3 loop spans 15 amino acids. The V gene lost 1 base and the J gene lost 2 bases, with 11 bases spanning the gap. CDR3 nucleotides: TGCGCCAGCAGCTTGCTGGACTCCCACACAGATACGCAGTATTTT. This codes for CASSLLDSHTDTQYF.

The chain links TRBV20-1 to TRBJ2-5; D call uncertain. Deletions cut 6 bases from V and 5 bases from J, with 7 bases between. The CDR3 totals 10 residues. Per the germline V gene, CDR1 is DFQATT and CDR2 is SNEGSKA (reference sequence). For the CDR3, the DNA is TGCAGTGCGATGCGGGAGACCCAGTACTTC. Translating it yields CSAMRETQYF.

This chain connects TRBV19 to TRBJ1-1, with a possible D match to TRBD1 (5 bases). Trimming stripped 5 bases from V and 1 base from J, with 11 bases between. CDR3 length: 14 residues. Germline V lookup: CDR1 LNHDA, CDR2 SQIVND (reference sequence). Here the CDR3 DNA reads TGTGCCAGTAGTTCCCGCGGACAGAACACTGAAGCTTTCTTT. Translated: CASSSRGQNTEAFF.

This chain uses TRBV29-1 with TRBJ2-4, with a weak D call TRBD2 (5 bases). Between the trimmed V and J ends, which lost 7 bases and 0 bases, there was a span of 10 bases. This CDR3 spans 13 amino acids. Germline V lookup: CDR1 SQVTM, CDR2 ANQGSEA. The chain's CDR3 is CSGVGLAKNIQYF. DNA of the CDR3: TGCAGCGGGGTTGGACTAGCCAAAAACATTCAGTACTTC.

DNA of the CDR3: TGTGCCAGCAGCGGAGACAGGGGTAATCAGCCCCAGCATTTT. Protein sequence: CASSGDRGNQPQHF. The rearrangement uses TRBV27 and TRBJ1-5; 8 bases are a match to TRBD1. Germline V lookup: CDR1 MNHEY, CDR2 SMNVEV (reference sequence). CDR3 length: 14 residues. The V gene end was trimmed by 6 bases and the J gene end by 4 bases; junction bases not matched to a gene: 5.

This clone has more than one count but fewer than ten. The rearrangement uses TRBV7-3 and TRBJ2-7; D not resolved. The CDR3 has 15 residues. From germline, CDR1 is SGHTA and CDR2 FQGTGA. The V end lost 2 bases, the J end lost 1 base, and 12 bases lay between the germline ends. CDR3 sequence: CASSLWFGSSYEQYF. The CDR3 nucleotides are TGTGCCAGCAGCTTATGGTTTGGCAGTTCCTACGAGCAGTACTTC.

V gene TRBV7-2 combines with J gene TRBJ1-4, with D uncertain. With 5 bases removed from V and 8 bases from J, the gap between germline ends came to 15 bases. The CDR3 length is 14 residues. CDR1 and CDR2 (germline): SGHTA, FQGNSA. The CDR3 sequence is CASSPGPWEEKLFF. DNA for the CDR3: TGTGCCAGCAGCCCTGGGCCGTGGGAGGAAAAACTGTTTTTT.

This chain uses TRBV6-6 with TRBJ2-1; possibly TRBD2 for D (6 bases). This CDR3 comprises 15 residues. V was pared by 6 bases and J by 4 bases, with 16 bases between. Germline CDR1 MNHNY, CDR2 SVGAGI (reference sequence). CDR3 nucleotide sequence: TGTGCCAGCAGCAAGACCTTGCGGGATTACAATGAGCAGTTCTTC. Protein sequence: CASSKTLRDYNEQFF.

The gene calls are TRBV7-3 and TRBJ2-1, with 9 bases aligning to TRBD2. V shed 5 bases and J 7 bases; nucleotides not matched to a gene: 12. The CDR3 contains 16 residues. Germline assignment: CDR1 SGHTA and CDR2 FQGTGA. The CDR3 loop is CASSPWGGGATNEQFF. CDR3 sequence (DNA): TGTGCCAGCAGCCCATGGGGCGGGGGGGCAACAAATGAGCAGTTCTTC.

The chain carries TRBV11-3 and TRBJ2-6; D may be TRBD1 (6 bases). V was pared by 0 bases and J by 8 bases, with 14 bases between. The germline gives CDR1 SGHNT, CDR2 YENEEA. This CDR3 comprises 16 residues. Here the CDR3 reads CASSLDEQGWTNVLTF. The DNA of the CDR3 is TGTGCCAGCAGCTTAGATGAACAGGGTTGGACCAACGTCCTGACTTTC.

This chain joins TRBV19 and TRBJ2-2, with TRBD2 identical over 13 bases. Germline V gene data show CDR1 as LNHDA and CDR2 as SQIVND (reference sequence). The CDR3 consists of 16 residues. V dropped 6 bases and J dropped 7; count of bases not matched to a gene: 8. DNA of the CDR3: TGTGCCAGTAGCCCACTAGCGGGGGGGCCATTCGGGGAGCTGTTTTTT. Encoded protein: CASSPLAGGPFGELFF.

The chain links TRBV2 to TRBJ1-6, with 8 bases matching TRBD1. Germline V lookup: CDR1 SNHLY, CDR2 FYNNEI. This CDR3 is built from 15 residues. The V gene end was trimmed by 7 bases and the J gene end by 9 bases; junction bases not matched to a gene: 11. CDR3 protein: CASTGPAGGPSPLHF. For the CDR3, the DNA is TGTGCCAGCACGGGACCTGCAGGGGGCCCTTCACCCCTCCACTTT.

This clone was recorded once. The chain couples TRBV5-4 to TRBJ2-7; no reliable D call. Per the germline V gene, CDR1 is SGHNT and CDR2 is YYREEE (reference sequence). V was cut by 3 bases and J by 3 bases, with 16 bases left in between. This CDR3 has 15 amino acids. The CDR3 spells CASSSPSNVIYEQYF. CDR3 sequence (DNA): TGTGCCAGCAGCTCCCCCTCTAATGTAATCTACGAGCAGTACTTC.

Notes on this clone: Additional DNA sequences in this sample encode the identical CDR3. The chain employs TRBV6-5 and TRBJ1-2, with D maybe TRBD1 (6 bases). This CDR3 is built from 13 residues. Trimming took 3 bases from V and 2 from J, leaving 7 bases between them. Germline values: CDR1 MNHEY, CDR2 SVGAGI. The CDR3 coding sequence is TGTGCCAGCAGTTATGGACAGAACTATGGCTACACCTTC. Amino acid sequence: CASSYGQNYGYTF.

The chain employs TRBV30 and TRBJ2-7; D might be TRBD2 (6 bases). Germline-derived CDR1 and CDR2 are GTSNPN and SVGIG (reference sequence). V lost 0 bases, J lost 2 bases, and 8 bases lay in between. The CDR3 runs 13 residues. The CDR3 DNA reads as TGTGCCTGGAGTGTTAGCGGTGCCTACGAGCAGTACTTC. It specifies CAWSVSGAYEQYF.

The chain couples TRBV5-6 to TRBJ2-7, with D hard to call. Trimming left V 0 bases short and J 2 bases short, with 9 bases between. The CDR3 covers 14 residues. The germline V gene encodes CDR1 SGHDT and CDR2 YYEEEE. CDR3 region: CASSLVPRTYEQYF. CDR3 sequence (DNA): TGTGCCAGCAGCTTGGTTCCCAGAACCTACGAGCAGTACTTC.

V is TRBV7-2 and J is TRBJ1-5, with unresolved D. The CDR3 is 15 residues long. V was clipped by 5 bases and J by 0 bases, with 11 bases between them. Germline CDR1 SGHTA, CDR2 FQGNSA. The CDR3 region has the DNA TGTGCCAGCAGCAAGACTGAGAATAGCAATCAGCCCCAGCATTTT. Protein product: CASSKTENSNQPQHF.

Only one count was recorded for this clone. V and J are TRBV27 and TRBJ2-7; weak D call: TRBD1 (5 bases). The length of the CDR3 is 17 residues. The germline V and J ends were trimmed by 1 base and 2 bases, with 18 bases remaining between them. Germline V gene sequence: CDR1 MNHEY, CDR2 SMNVEV (reference sequence). The CDR3 nucleotides are TGTGCCAGCAGTTTATTCCCACAGGCGGACCCCACCTACGAGCAGTACTTC. It codes for CASSLFPQADPTYEQYF.

The chain couples TRBV5-4 to TRBJ2-5; 8 bases are shared with TRBD1. The junction had 10 bases not matched to a gene; V was cut back by 3 bases and J by 3 bases. This CDR3 region has 16 residues. Germline CDR1 reads SGHNT; CDR2 reads YYREEE (reference sequence). The CDR3 spells CASSSRDRPDKETQYF. The CDR3 DNA reads TGTGCCAGCAGCTCCAGGGACAGGCCGGATAAAGAGACCCAGTACTTC. Complete variable domain (other parts from reference TRBV5-4 and TRBJ2-5): ETGVTQSPTHLIKTRGQQVTLRCSSQSGHNTVSWYQQALGQGPQFIFQYYREEENGRGNFPPRFSGLQFPNYSSELNVNALELDDSALYLCASSSRDRPDKETQYFGPGTRLLVL.